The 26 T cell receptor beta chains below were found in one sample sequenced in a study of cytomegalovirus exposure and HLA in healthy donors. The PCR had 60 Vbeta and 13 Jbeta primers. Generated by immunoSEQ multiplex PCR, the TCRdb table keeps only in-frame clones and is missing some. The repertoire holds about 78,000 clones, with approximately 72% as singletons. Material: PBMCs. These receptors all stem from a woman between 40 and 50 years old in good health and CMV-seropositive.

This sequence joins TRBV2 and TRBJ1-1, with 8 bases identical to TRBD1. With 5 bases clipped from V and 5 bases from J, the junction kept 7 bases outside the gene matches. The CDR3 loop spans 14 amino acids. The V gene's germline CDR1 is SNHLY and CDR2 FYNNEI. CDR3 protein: CASSTRRTGTEAFF. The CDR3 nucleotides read TGTGCCAGCAGTACCCGACGGACAGGGACTGAAGCTTTCTTT. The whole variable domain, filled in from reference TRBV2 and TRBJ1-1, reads EPEVTQTPSHQVTQMGQEVILRCVPISNHLYFYWYRQILGQKVEFLVSFYNNEISEKSEIFDDQFSVERPDGSNFTLKIRSTKLEDSAMYFCASSTRRTGTEAFFGQGTRLTVV.

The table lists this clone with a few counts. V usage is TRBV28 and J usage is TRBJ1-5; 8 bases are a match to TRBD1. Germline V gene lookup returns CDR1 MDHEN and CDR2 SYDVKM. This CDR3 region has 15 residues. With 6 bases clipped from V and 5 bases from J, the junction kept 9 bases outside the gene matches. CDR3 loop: CASSSGGAGYQPQHF. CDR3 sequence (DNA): TGTGCCAGCAGCTCAGGGGGCGCGGGGTATCAGCCCCAGCATTTT.

CDR3 DNA sequence: TGTGCCAGCAGCTTAAATCCCGGGACAAACAAGCAGTACTTC. The encoded protein is CASSLNPGTNKQYF. The chain recombines TRBV7-2 with TRBJ2-7; possibly TRBD1 for D (6 bases). Trimming pared 2 bases from V and 8 bases from J, leaving 16 bases between. Germline CDR1 reads SGHTA; CDR2 reads FQGNSA. This CDR3 has 14 amino acids.

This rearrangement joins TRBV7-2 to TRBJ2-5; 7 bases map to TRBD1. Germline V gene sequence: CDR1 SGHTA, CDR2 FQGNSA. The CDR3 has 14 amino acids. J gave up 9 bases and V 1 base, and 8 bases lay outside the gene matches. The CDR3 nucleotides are TGTGCCAGCAGCTTAGGGACAGGCCTTGACGCCCAGTACTTC. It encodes CASSLGTGLDAQYF.

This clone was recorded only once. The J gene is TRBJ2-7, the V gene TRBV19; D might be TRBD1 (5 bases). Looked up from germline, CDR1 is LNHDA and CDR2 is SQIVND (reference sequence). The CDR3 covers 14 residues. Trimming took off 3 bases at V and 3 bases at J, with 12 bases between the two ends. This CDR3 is CASSIWGGNYEQYF. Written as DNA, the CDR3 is TGTGCCAGTAGTATCTGGGGCGGAAACTACGAGCAGTACTTC.

The CDR3 DNA follows: TGCGCCAGCAGCCAGGAACCGGGACAGGGGCTACATGGGCATGGCAGGGTCGCTGAAGCTTTCTTT. It specifies CASSQEPGQGLHGHGRVAEAFF. The rearrangement joins TRBV4-1 to TRBJ1-1, with TRBD1 matching over 10 bases. Germline CDR1 and CDR2: MGHRA and YSYEKL. V was pared by 3 bases and J by 6 bases, with 28 bases of the junction left unmatched. This CDR3 region has 22 residues.

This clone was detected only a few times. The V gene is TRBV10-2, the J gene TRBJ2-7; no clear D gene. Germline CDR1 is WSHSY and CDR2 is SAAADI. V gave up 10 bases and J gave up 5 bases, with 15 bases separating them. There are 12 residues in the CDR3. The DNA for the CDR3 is TGCGCCACCTCCCTATTAATTCACGAGCAGTACTTC. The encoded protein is CATSLLIHEQYF.

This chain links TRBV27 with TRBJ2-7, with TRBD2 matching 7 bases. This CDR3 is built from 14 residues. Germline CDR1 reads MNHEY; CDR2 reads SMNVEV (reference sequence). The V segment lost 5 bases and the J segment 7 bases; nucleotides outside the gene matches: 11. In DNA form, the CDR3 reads TGTGCCAGCAGTGAGGTGGGCGGGAGAGGTGAGCAGTACTTC. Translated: CASSEVGGRGEQYF.

The CDR3: CASSVSKGSGYGYTF. CDR3 bases: TGCGCCAGCAGCGTGTCGAAGGGGTCTGGCTATGGCTACACCTTC. J is TRBJ1-2 and V is TRBV4-1; D possibly corresponds to TRBD1 (5 bases). This CDR3 has 15 residues. The V gene lost 5 bases and the J gene lost 4 bases, with 17 bases spanning the gap. Per germline, CDR1 MGHRA and CDR2 YSYEKL.

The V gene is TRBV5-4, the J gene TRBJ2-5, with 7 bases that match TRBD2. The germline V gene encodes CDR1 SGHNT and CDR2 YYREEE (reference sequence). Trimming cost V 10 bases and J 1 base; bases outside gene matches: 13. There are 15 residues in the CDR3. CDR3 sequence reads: CALGAREAGQETQYF. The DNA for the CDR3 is TGTGCCCTAGGGGCCCGGGAGGCTGGCCAAGAGACCCAGTACTTC.

The CDR3 DNA is TGTGCCAGCAGCCAAGAGACAGGGCGGGTTACCGGGGAGCTGTTTTTT. Translation: CASSQETGRVTGELFF. The chain carries TRBV14 and TRBJ2-2; TRBD1 matches 7 bases. Germline CDR1 reads SGHDN; CDR2 reads FVKESK. The CDR3 consists of 16 residues. V was clipped by 0 bases and J by 5 bases; unmatched bases: 6.

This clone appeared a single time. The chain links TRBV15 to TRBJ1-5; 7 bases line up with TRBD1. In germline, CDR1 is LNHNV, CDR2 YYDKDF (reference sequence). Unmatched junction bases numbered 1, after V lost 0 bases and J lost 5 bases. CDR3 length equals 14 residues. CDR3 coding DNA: TGTGCCACCAGCAGAGATCAGGGGGATCAGCCCCAGCATTTT. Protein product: CATSRDQGDQPQHF.

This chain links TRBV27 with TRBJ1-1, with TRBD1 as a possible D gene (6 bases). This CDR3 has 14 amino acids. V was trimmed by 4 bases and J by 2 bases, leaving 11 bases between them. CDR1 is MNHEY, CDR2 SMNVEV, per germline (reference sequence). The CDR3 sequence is CASSSSDRNTEAFF. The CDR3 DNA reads TGTGCCAGCAGTTCCTCGGACAGAAACACTGAAGCTTTCTTT.

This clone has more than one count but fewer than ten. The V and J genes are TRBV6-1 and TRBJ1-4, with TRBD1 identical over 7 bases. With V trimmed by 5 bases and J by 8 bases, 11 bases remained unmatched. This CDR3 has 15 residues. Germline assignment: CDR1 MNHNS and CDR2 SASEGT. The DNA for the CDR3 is TGTGCCAGCAGTCCTTCCGGGACAGCGAACGAAAAACTGTTTTTT. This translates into CASSPSGTANEKLFF.

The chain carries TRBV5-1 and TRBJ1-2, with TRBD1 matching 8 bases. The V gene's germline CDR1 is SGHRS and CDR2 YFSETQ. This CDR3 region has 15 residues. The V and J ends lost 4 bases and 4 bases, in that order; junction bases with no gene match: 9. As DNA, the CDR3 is TGCGCCAGCAGCCCCACGGACAGGGCGGGCTATGGCTACACCTTC. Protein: CASSPTDRAGYGYTF.

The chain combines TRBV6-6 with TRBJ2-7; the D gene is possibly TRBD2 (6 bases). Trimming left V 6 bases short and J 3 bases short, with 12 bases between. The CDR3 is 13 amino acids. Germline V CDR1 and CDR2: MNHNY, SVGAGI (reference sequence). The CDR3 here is CASSKGLSYEQYF. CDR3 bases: TGTGCCAGCAGCAAGGGACTCAGCTACGAGCAGTACTTC.

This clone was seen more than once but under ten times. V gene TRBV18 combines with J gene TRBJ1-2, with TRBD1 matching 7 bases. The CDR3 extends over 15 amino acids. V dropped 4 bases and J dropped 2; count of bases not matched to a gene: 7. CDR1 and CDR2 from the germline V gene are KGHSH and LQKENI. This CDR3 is CASSQAGTVNYGYTF. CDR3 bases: TGTGCCAGCTCACAAGCCGGGACAGTGAACTATGGCTACACCTTC.

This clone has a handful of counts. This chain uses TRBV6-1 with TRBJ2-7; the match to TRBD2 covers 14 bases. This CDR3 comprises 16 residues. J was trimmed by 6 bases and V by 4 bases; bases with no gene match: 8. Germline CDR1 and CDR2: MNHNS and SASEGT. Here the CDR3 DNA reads TGTGCCAGCAGTGGAGGGACTAGCGGGAGAGGCATCGAGCAGTACTTC. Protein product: CASSGGTSGRGIEQYF.

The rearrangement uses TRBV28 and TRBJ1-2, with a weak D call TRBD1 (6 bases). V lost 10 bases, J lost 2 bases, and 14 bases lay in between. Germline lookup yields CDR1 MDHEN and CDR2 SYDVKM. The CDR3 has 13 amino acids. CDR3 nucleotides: TGTGCCACGAAGACAGGTTTGAACTATGGCTACACCTTC. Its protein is CATKTGLNYGYTF.

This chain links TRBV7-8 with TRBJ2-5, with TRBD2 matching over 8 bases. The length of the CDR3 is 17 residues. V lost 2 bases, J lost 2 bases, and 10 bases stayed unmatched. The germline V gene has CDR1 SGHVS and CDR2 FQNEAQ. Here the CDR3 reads CASSLLGGGGTQETQYF. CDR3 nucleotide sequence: TGTGCCAGCAGCTTACTAGGTGGCGGGGGGACACAAGAGACCCAGTACTTC.

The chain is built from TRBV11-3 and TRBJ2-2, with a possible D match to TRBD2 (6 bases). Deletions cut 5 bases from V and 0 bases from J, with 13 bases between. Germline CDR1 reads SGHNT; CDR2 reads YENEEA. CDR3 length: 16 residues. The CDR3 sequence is CASSPGVNANTGELFF. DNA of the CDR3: TGTGCCAGCAGCCCGGGGGTTAACGCGAACACCGGGGAGCTGTTTTTT. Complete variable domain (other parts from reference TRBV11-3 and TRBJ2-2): EAGVVQSPRYKIIEKKQPVAFWCNPISGHNTLYWYLQNLGQGPELLIRYENEEAVDDSQLPKDRFSAERLKGVDSTLKIQPAELGDSAVYLCASSPGVNANTGELFFGEGSRLTVL.

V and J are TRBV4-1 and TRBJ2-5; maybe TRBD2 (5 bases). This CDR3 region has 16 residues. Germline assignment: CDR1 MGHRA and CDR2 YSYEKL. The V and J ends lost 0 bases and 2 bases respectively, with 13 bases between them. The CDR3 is CASSQDALGRQETQYF. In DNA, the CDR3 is TGCGCCAGCAGCCAAGATGCGTTGGGGAGACAAGAGACCCAGTACTTC.

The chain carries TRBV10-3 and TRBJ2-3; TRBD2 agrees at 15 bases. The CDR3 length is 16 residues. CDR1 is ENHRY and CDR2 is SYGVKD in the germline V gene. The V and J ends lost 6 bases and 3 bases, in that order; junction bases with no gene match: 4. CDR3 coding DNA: TGTGCCATCAGCGATGGGACTAGCGGGAGGACAGATACGCAGTATTTT. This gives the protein CAISDGTSGRTDTQYF.

The CDR3 bases are TGTGCCAGCAGCAGATCGACAGCGCGGATTAGTAATCAGCCCCAGCATTTT. It yields the protein CASSRSTARISNQPQHF. The chain uses TRBV28 and TRBJ1-5; maybe TRBD1 (5 bases). The CDR3 consists of 17 residues. Germline assignment: CDR1 MDHEN and CDR2 SYDVKM. The ends were cut back, 6 bases at V and 4 bases at J, with 22 bases in the middle.

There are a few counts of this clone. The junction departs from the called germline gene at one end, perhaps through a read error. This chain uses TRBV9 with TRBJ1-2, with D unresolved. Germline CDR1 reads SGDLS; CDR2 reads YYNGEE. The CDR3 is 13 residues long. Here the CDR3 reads CASSARETTSSFF. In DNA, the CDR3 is TGTGCCAGCAGCGCCCGTGAGACAACTTCCTCCTTCTTC.

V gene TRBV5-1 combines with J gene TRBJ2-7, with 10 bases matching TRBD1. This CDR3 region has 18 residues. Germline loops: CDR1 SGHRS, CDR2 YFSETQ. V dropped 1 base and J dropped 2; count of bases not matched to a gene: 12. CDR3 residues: CASSLSPTGTGVTYEQYF. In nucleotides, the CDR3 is TGCGCCAGCAGCTTGTCACCGACCGGGACAGGGGTCACCTACGAGCAGTACTTC.